The source of this T cell receptor (beta chain) is a study of T cells in tuberculosis. The wider study: In South Africa, adults with active tuberculosis were compared with IGRA-negative and latently infected IGRA-positive adolescents.

Germline CDR1 and CDR2: SGHVS and FNYEAQ. The CDR3 sequence is 12 residues long. Between the trimmed V and J ends, which lost 3 bases and 11 bases, there was a span of 12 bases. This table comes from immunoSEQ multiplex PCR, and its TCRdb copy is limited to in-frame clones, with some not included. The table lists tens of thousands of clones, 80% to 95% of them singletons. Adolescents were screened for latent TB by skin test and IGRA. On average approximately 100,000 T cells per donor were immunosequenced. Broader study findings: Smaller distances to GMM-specific TCRs suggested their expansion in active tuberculosis.

About this clone: Its antigen is currently unknown.

J is TRBJ2-3 and V is TRBV7-6; D might be TRBD2 (6 bases). This clonotype was obtained from a donor aged 10-29 years with latent tuberculosis or without tuberculosis infection. Some clones in this sample may be carry-over from other donors' samples. The sequenced sample consisted of PBMCs. CDR3 loop: CASSFPGTGQYF. CDR3 DNA: TGTGCCAGCAGCTTCCCCGGGACTGGGCAGTATTTT.